The clone carrying this T cell receptor beta chain has only a few counts. Its matching antigen is unknown. Germline V gives CDR1 SGHTA, CDR2 FQGNSA. The CDR3 runs to 14 residues. V was clipped by 5 bases and J by 9 bases; unmatched bases: 11. These data belong to a study of beta chain features in type 1 diabetes. Notes on the study in general: Overrepresentation of cells with high TCR expression could result from cDNA sequencing. Shortening of TCRB CDR3s, moderate but significant, appeared in all four CD4+ subsets of Type 1 diabetes patients.

The isolated RNA, all of it, was reverse transcribed, so expressed TCRB transcripts were what got sequenced. Measured with immunoSEQ multiplex PCR; TCRdb has only the in-frame clones, and not every one. The sample gives 250,000 to 350,000 clones, 13% to 15% of which show up once; about 0.017% is in the top ten. Purity above 95% was achieved in all sorted populations. Sequenced sample: naive CD4+ T cells from blood. The TCR originated in a man between 25 and 39 years old with type 1 diabetes. The chain combines TRBV7-2 with TRBJ2-7, with 9 bases lining up with TRBD2. CDR3 nucleotide sequence: TGTGCCAGCAGCGCAGTAGCGGGGGAATTGGCGCAGTACTTC. Translation gives CASSAVAGELAQYF.